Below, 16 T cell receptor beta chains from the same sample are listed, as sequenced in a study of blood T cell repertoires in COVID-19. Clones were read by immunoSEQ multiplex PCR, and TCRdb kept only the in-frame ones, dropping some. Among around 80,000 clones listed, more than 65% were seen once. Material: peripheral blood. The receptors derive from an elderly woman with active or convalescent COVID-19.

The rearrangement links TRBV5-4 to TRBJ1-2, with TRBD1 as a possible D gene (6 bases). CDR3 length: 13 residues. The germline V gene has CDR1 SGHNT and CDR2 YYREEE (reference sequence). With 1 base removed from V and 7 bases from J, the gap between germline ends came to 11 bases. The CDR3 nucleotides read TGTGCCAGCAGCTTGTTTGGGGGCTCTGGCTACACCTTC. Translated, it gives CASSLFGGSGYTF.

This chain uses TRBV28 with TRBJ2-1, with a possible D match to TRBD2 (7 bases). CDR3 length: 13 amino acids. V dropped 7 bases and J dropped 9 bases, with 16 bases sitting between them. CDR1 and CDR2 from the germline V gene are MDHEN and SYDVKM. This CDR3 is CASTLGRGAEQFF. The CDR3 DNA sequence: TGTGCCAGCACATTAGGGAGGGGGGCTGAGCAGTTCTTC. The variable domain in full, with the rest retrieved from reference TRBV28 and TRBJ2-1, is DVKVTQSSRYLVKRTGEKVFLECVQDMDHENMFWYRQDPGLGLRLIYFSYDVKMKEKGDIPEGYSVSREKKERFSLILESASTNQTSMYLCASTLGRGAEQFFGPGTRLTVL.

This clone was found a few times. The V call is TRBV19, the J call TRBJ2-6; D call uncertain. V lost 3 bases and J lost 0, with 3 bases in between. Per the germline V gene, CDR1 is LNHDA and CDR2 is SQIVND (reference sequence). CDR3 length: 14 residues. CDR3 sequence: CASSIYSGANVLTF. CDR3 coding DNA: TGTGCCAGTAGTATCTACTCTGGGGCCAACGTCCTGACTTTC.

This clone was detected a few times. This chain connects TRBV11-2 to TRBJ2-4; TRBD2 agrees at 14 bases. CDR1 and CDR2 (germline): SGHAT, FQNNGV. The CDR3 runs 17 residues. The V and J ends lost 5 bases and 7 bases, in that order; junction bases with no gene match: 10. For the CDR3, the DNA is TGTGCCAGCAGCCTGACTAGCGGGGGGGCCAAAGGGAACATTCAGTACTTC. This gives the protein CASSLTSGGAKGNIQYF.

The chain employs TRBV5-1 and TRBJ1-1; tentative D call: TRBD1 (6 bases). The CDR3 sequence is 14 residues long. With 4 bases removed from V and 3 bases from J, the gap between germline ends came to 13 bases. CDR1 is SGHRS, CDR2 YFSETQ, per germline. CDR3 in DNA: TGCGCCAGCAGCGTCCAAGGGGGGGACACTGAAGCTTTCTTT. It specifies CASSVQGGDTEAFF.

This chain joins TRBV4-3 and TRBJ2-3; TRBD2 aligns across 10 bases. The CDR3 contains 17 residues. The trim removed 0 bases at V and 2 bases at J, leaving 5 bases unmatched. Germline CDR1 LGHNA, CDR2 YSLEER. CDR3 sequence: CASSQDPGLADTDTQYF. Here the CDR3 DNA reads TGCGCCAGCAGCCAAGATCCAGGACTAGCGGACACAGATACGCAGTATTTT.

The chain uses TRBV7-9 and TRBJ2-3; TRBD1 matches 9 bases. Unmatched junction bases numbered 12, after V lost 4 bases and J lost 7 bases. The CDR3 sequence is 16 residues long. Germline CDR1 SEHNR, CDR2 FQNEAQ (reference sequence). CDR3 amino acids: CASSSDRGIKGNTQYF. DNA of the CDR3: TGTGCCAGCAGCTCCGACAGGGGGATTAAGGGCAATACGCAGTATTTT.

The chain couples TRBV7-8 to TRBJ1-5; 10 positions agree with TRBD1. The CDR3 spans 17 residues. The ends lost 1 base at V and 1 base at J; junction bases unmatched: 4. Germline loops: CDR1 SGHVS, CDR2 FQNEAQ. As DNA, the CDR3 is TGTGCCAGCAGCTTAGGGGGACAGGGGAAAAGCAATCAGCCCCAGCATTTT. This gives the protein CASSLGGQGKSNQPQHF.

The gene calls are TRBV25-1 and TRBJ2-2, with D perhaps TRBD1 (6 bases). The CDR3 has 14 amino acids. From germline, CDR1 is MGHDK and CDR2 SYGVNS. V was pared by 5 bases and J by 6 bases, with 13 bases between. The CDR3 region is CASSSKGGAGELFF. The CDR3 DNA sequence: TGTGCCAGCAGTAGTAAAGGGGGTGCCGGGGAGCTGTTTTTT.

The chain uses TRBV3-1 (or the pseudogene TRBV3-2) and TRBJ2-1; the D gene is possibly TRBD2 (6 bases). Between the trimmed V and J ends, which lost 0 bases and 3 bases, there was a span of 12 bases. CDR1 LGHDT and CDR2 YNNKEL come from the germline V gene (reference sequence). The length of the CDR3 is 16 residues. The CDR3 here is CASSQDPAGRYNEQFF. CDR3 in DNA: TGTGCCAGCAGCCAAGATCCAGCGGGCCGCTACAATGAGCAGTTCTTC.

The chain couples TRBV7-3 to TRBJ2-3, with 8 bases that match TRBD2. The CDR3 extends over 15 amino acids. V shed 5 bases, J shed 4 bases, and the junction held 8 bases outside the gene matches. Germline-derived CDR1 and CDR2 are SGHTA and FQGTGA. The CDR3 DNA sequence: TGTGCCAGCAGCCTCTCGGGTAGCGGGGCAGATACGCAGTATTTT. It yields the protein CASSLSGSGADTQYF.

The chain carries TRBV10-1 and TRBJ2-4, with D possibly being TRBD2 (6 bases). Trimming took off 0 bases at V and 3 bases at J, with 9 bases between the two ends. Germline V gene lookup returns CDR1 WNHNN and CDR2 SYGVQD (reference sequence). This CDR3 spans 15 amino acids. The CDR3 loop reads CASSESPGGKNIQYF. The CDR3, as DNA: TGCGCCAGCAGTGAGTCACCCGGGGGCAAAAACATTCAGTACTTC.

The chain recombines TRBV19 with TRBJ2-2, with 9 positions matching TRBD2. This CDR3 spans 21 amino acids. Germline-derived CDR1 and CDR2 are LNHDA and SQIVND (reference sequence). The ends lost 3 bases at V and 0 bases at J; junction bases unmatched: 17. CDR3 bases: TGTGCCAGTAGTATTTGGTTAGGGCGGGGGGGCCTCCCCGCGAACACCGGGGAGCTGTTTTTT. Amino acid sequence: CASSIWLGRGGLPANTGELFF.

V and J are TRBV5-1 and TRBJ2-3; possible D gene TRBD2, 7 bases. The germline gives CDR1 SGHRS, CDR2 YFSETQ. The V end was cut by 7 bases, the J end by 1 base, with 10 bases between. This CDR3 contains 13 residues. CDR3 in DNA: TGCGCCAGCGGGGGGGCGGGCACAGATACGCAGTATTTT. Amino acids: CASGGAGTDTQYF.

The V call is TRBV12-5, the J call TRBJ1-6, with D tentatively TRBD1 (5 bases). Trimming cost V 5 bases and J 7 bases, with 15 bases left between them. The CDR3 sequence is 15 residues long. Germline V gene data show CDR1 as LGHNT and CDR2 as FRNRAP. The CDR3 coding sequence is TGTGCTAGTGGTCCCGTCCGACAGCCCAATTCACCCCTCCACTTT. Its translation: CASGPVRQPNSPLHF.

The CDR3 protein is CASSIRTGRNSPLHF. The CDR3 DNA is TGTGCCAGTAGTATCCGGACAGGGCGTAATTCACCCCTCCACTTT. The rearrangement links TRBV19 to TRBJ1-6, with 8 bases aligning to TRBD1. The CDR3 runs 15 residues. CDR1 and CDR2 (germline): LNHDA, SQIVND (reference sequence). The V gene end was trimmed by 3 bases and the J gene end by 6 bases; junction bases not matched to a gene: 4.